This T cell receptor beta chain was retrieved from a study of cytomegalovirus exposure and HLA in healthy donors. Whole-study results and caveats: Three chains linked to CMV were shown in vitro to be specific for CMV antigens. Rarity held for most TCR sequences, but there were some public TCRs that occurred in many donors. Listed as cytomegalovirus-associated were 150 to 200 TCR beta chains.

Germline V gene sequence: CDR1 SGHRS, CDR2 YFSETQ. The CDR3 consists of 14 residues. V lost 4 bases and J 8 bases, leaving 16 bases between the germline ends. On this clone itself: Antigen specificity is unknown.

Method: immunoSEQ multiplex PCR; TCRdb's copy keeps in-frame clones and lacks some. In the table there are under 130,000 clones, around 83% of which are singletons. This sequence joins TRBV5-1 and TRBJ2-4; perhaps TRBD2 as D (6 bases). The origin of this receptor is a woman under 30 in good health and CMV-seropositive. What was sequenced was PBMCs. The CDR3 DNA reads TGCGCCAGCAGCGAGGGCGGGACGAGGGACATTCAGTACTTC. Protein: CASSEGGTRDIQYF.